Listed below are T cell receptor beta chains from one sample, sequenced in a study of T cells after yellow fever vaccination. MiXCR, applied by TCRdb to the 5' RACE reads, yields one record per CDR3 protein. The table has around 100,000 distinct CDR3 sequences, under 7% seen once; the top ten hold about two fifths. Sequenced here: CD8+ T cells sorted from PBMCs, sampled 10 days after the yellow fever booster vaccination. The receptors shown here come from a man between 18 and 29 years old who received the YFV17D yellow fever vaccine. CDR3s include the opening cysteine and the closing phenylalanine or tryptophan. D genes are given only for firm matches. Clone size is given for some rows only: seen once, a few or many times, or a class if the clone is expanded.

abundance | d_gene | j_gene | v_gene | CDR3aa | CDR3nt
many | TRBD2 | TRBJ2-3 | TRBV29-1 | CSVAPSGGVDTQYF | TGCAGCGTTGCGCCCAGCGGGGGAGTGGATACGCAGTATTTT
few | . | TRBJ2-7 | TRBV6-6 | CASSREGGTKYEQYF | TGTGCCAGCAGTAGAGAAGGGGGGACAAAGTACGAGCAGTACTTC
few | TRBD1 | TRBJ2-6 | TRBV15 | CATSRTGIVSGANVLTF | TGTGCCACCAGCAGGACAGGGATAGTCTCTGGGGCCAACGTCCTGACTTTC
many | . | TRBJ2-3 | TRBV18 | CASSSPDTQYF | TGTGCCAGCTCGTCGCCAGATACGCAGTATTTT
few | . | TRBJ1-1 | TRBV6-5 | CASSYGATEAFF | TGTGCCAGCAGTTACGGCGCGACTGAAGCTTTCTTT
many | . | TRBJ2-7 | TRBV29-1 | CSSGHNPYEQYF | TGCAGCTCTGGACATAATCCCTACGAGCAGTACTTC
few | . | TRBJ2-5 | TRBV5-1 | CASSLHVETQYF | TGCGCCAGCAGCCTCCACGTCGAGACCCAGTACTTC
few | . | TRBJ2-4 | TRBV29-1 | CSVVGLPGNIQYF | TGCAGCGTTGTTGGACTCCCGGGAAACATTCAGTACTTC
few | . | TRBJ2-7 | TRBV5-1 | CASSWTGLPYEQYF | TGCGCCAGCAGCTGGACGGGTCTCCCCTACGAGCAGTACTTC
few | TRBD2 | TRBJ2-3 | TRBV13 | CASSFTTSGGTDTQYF | TGTGCCAGCAGCTTCACGACTAGCGGGGGCACAGATACGCAGTATTTT
. | . | TRBJ2-3 | TRBV15 | CATSRGTDTQYF | TGTGCCACCAGCAGAGGAACAGATACGCAGTATTTT
few | . | TRBJ1-5 | TRBV9 | CASSVDGNQPQHF | TGTGCCAGCAGCGTAGATGGCAATCAGCCCCAGCATTTT
few | TRBD1 | TRBJ2-5 | TRBV5-1 | CASSQTAGGLKTQYF | TGCGCCAGCAGCCAAACGGCAGGGGGCTTGAAGACCCAGTACTTC
few | TRBD1 | TRBJ2-5 | TRBV12-3/TRBV12-4 | CASSGDRVETQYF | TGTGCCAGCAGTGGGGACAGGGTTGAGACCCAGTACTTC
. | . | TRBJ2-3 | TRBV29-1 | CSVEDPASLSTDTQYF | TGCAGCGTTGAAGATCCGGCTAGCCTATCAACAGATACGCAGTATTTT
. | . | TRBJ1-2 | TRBV16 | CASSNRHPITYGYTF | TGTGCCAGCAGCAACAGGCATCCCATCACCTATGGCTACACCTTC
few | . | TRBJ2-3 | TRBV12-3/TRBV12-4 | CASSLVEGGSTDTQYF | TGTGCCAGCAGTTTAGTGGAGGGCGGGAGCACAGATACGCAGTATTTT
many | . | TRBJ1-1 | TRBV11-2 | CASSLGAGLNTEAFF | TGTGCCAGCAGCTTAGGGGCCGGATTGAACACTGAAGCTTTCTTT
few | . | TRBJ2-5 | TRBV7-9 | CASSFGEQETQYF | TGTGCCAGCAGCTTTGGGGAGCAAGAGACCCAGTACTTC
. | TRBD1 | TRBJ1-1 | TRBV27 | CASSLSTGGTEAFF | TGTGCCAGCAGTTTATCTACAGGGGGGACTGAAGCTTTCTTT
few | TRBD1 | TRBJ2-3 | TRBV7-8 | CASSPTGGRWPDTQYF | TGTGCCAGCAGCCCGACAGGGGGCCGATGGCCAGATACGCAGTATTTT
many | . | TRBJ2-5 | TRBV7-9 | CASSFTPAFGETQYF | TGTGCCAGCAGCTTTACCCCGGCTTTCGGAGAGACCCAGTACTTC
few | . | TRBJ2-7 | TRBV10-3 | CAISESLGSSYEQYF | TGTGCCATCAGTGAGTCGTTAGGAAGCTCCTACGAGCAGTACTTC
. | . | TRBJ1-1 | TRBV10-1 | CASSDLIQGTEAFF | TGCGCCAGCAGTGATTTGATCCAGGGGACTGAAGCTTTCTTT
. | TRBD2 | TRBJ2-1 | TRBV12-3/TRBV12-4 | CASSPSGGYNEQFF | TGTGCCAGCAGTCCTAGCGGGGGCTACAATGAGCAGTTCTTC
. | . | TRBJ2-1 | TRBV4-2 | CASSQVNEQFF | TGTGCCAGCAGCCAAGTAAATGAGCAGTTCTTC
. | . | TRBJ1-5 | TRBV6-2/TRBV6-3 | CASSGLRGVGNQPQHF | TGTGCCAGCAGTGGCCTTCGTGGGGTGGGCAATCAGCCCCAGCATTTT
few | . | TRBJ2-1 | TRBV5-1 | CASSRYGVDEQFF | TGCGCCAGCAGCCGATACGGGGTGGATGAGCAGTTCTTC
. | TRBD1 | TRBJ2-1 | TRBV15 | CATSRDRGSNEQFF | TGTGCCACCAGCCGGGACAGGGGGTCGAATGAGCAGTTCTTC
. | . | TRBJ2-5 | TRBV6-1 | CASSEGLRGDETQYF | TGTGCCAGCAGTGAGGGGTTGCGGGGAGACGAGACCCAGTACTTC
. | . | TRBJ2-7 | TRBV5-1 | CASSLRVRASSYEQYF | TGCGCCAGCAGCTTGCGGGTCAGGGCCTCTTCCTACGAGCAGTACTTC
many | . | TRBJ2-1 | TRBV6-2/TRBV6-3 | CASSPSMSSYNEQFF | TGTGCCAGCAGTCCAAGTATGAGCTCCTACAATGAGCAGTTCTTC
. | TRBD1 | TRBJ1-5 | TRBV27 | CASSPGTGINQPQHF | TGTGCCAGCAGCCCCGGGACAGGGATAAATCAGCCCCAGCATTTT
many | TRBD1 | TRBJ2-5 | TRBV29-1 | CSALTGGQETQYF | TGCAGCGCCCTGACAGGGGGCCAAGAGACCCAGTACTTC
. | . | TRBJ2-5 | TRBV9 | CASSALGLSEETQYF | TGTGCCAGCAGCGCCCTAGGACTCTCCGAGGAGACCCAGTACTTC
. | TRBD1 | TRBJ2-5 | TRBV6-5 | CASSYLLGTGRETQYF | TGTGCCAGCAGTTACTTATTAGGGACAGGGAGAGAGACCCAGTACTTC
. | . | TRBJ1-5 | TRBV27 | CASSAGTQGNQPQHF | TGTGCCAGCAGTGCCGGGACACAAGGCAATCAGCCCCAGCATTTT
few | . | TRBJ1-5 | TRBV6-5 | CASSLTFGNQPQHF | TGTGCCAGCAGCCTTACTTTCGGGAATCAGCCCCAGCATTTT
. | . | TRBJ1-2 | TRBV9 | CASSPGGSAHKGYGYTF | TGTGCCAGCAGCCCCGGGGGCTCCGCCCATAAGGGCTATGGCTACACCTTC
. | . | TRBJ2-1 | TRBV27 | CASSLEVFGNNEQFF | TGTGCCAGCAGTTTAGAGGTCTTTGGGAACAATGAGCAGTTCTTC
. | . | TRBJ2-7 | TRBV7-6 | CASSLFGSLGATPYEQYF | TGTGCCAGCAGCTTATTTGGATCTCTGGGGGCCACTCCCTACGAGCAGTACTTC
few | . | TRBJ2-3 | TRBV9 | CASSVGHDMYSGTDTQYF | TGTGCCAGCAGCGTAGGCCATGACATGTACTCCGGCACAGATACGCAGTATTTT
. | . | TRBJ1-1 | TRBV4-3 | CASSHYDSMNTEAFF | TGCGCCAGCAGCCATTACGACAGCATGAACACTGAAGCTTTCTTT
few | TRBD2 | TRBJ2-1 | TRBV6-5 | CASSSNPGGAYNEQFF | TGTGCCAGCAGCTCCAACCCGGGGGGGGCCTACAATGAGCAGTTCTTC
many | TRBD1 | TRBJ2-1 | TRBV4-3 | CASSQDPGQGADEQFF | TGCGCCAGCAGCCAAGATCCGGGACAGGGGGCAGATGAGCAGTTCTTC
. | . | TRBJ1-5 | TRBV12-3/TRBV12-4 | CASKMSGGDQPQHF | TGTGCCAGCAAAATGTCGGGGGGCGATCAGCCCCAGCATTTT
. | TRBD2 | TRBJ2-1 | TRBV7-8 | CASSPNTPGLAFDEQFF | TGTGCCAGCAGCCCAAATACCCCGGGACTAGCGTTCGATGAGCAGTTCTTC
. | . | TRBJ2-3 | TRBV6-2/TRBV6-3 | CASSFLGRGEDTQYF | TGTGCCAGCAGTTTCTTAGGACGGGGTGAAGATACGCAGTATTTT
few | TRBD1 | TRBJ1-4 | TRBV4-2 | CASSQVGTGGEKLFF | TGTGCCAGCAGCCAAGTGGGGACAGGTGGTGAAAAACTGTTTTTT
few | . | TRBJ2-2 | TRBV12-3/TRBV12-4 | CASMSGGELFF | TGTGCCAGCATGTCGGGCGGGGAGCTGTTTTTT
. | . | TRBJ2-1 | TRBV7-9 | CASSLSAGNLEQFF | TGTGCCAGCAGCTTATCGGCAGGGAACCTAGAGCAGTTCTTC
many | . | TRBJ2-1 | TRBV5-1 | CASSPTGYNEQFF | TGCGCCAGCAGCCCAACAGGCTACAATGAGCAGTTCTTC
few | TRBD1 | TRBJ2-1 | TRBV4-2 | CASSWGDGTAYNEQFF | TGTGCCAGCAGCTGGGGCGACGGGACAGCCTACAATGAGCAGTTCTTC
many | . | TRBJ2-3 | TRBV7-7 | CASSLRDGGTDTQYF | TGTGCCAGCAGCTTGCGTGACGGGGGCACAGATACGCAGTATTTT
. | . | TRBJ1-2 | TRBV4-3 | CASSQDVGGITNYGYTF | TGCGCCAGCAGCCAAGATGTTGGTGGGATAACTAACTATGGCTACACCTTC